These T cell receptor beta chains were read from a single sample in a study of shared clonotypes between healthy human individuals. The assay was immunoSEQ multiplex PCR, and TCRdb's table has in-frame clones only and misses some. This table holds about half a million clones, around 80% found once. Sequencing was performed on PBMCs. The receptors come from a woman between 35 and 50 years old in good health. Some clones in this sample may be carry-over from other donors' samples. The CDR3 runs from the conserved cysteine through the conserved F or W. D genes are given only for firm matches. The size entry is marked missing in some rows and otherwise reads once, few, many or a size class.

>once|TRBV10-3|.|TRBJ2-4
CAISESGGARDVQRF
TGTGCCATCAGTGAGTCAGGCGGCGCGAGAGACGTCCAACGATTC
>.|TRBV15|.|TRBJ2-5
CATSRNWDGGETQYF
TGTGCCACCAGCAGAAACTGGGACGGTGGAGAGACCCAGTACTTC
>once|TRBV7-3|TRBD1|TRBJ2-1
CASSPTGANEQFF
TGTGCCAGCAGCCCCACAGGGGCTAATGAGCAGTTCTTC
>.|TRBV6-5|.|TRBJ1-1
CASSYSGTYTEAFF
TGTGCCAGCAGTTACTCTGGGACATACACTGAAGCTTTCTTT
>.|TRBV28|TRBD1|TRBJ1-6
CASSLWEGARNSPLHF
TGTGCCAGCAGTTTATGGGAGGGGGCGAGGAATTCACCCCTCCACTTT
>.|TRBV28|.|TRBJ1-4
CASSSRETGLGEKLFF
TGTGCCAGCAGTTCCCGAGAGACAGGTTTAGGGGAAAAACTGTTTTTT
>.|TRBV28|.|TRBJ1-1
CASSLARGWAEAFF
TGTGCCAGCAGTTTGGCTCGGGGGTGGGCTGAAGCTTTCTTT
>.|TRBV5-4|.|TRBJ1-4
CASSLVGATNEKLFF
TGTGCCAGCAGCTTGGTCGGGGCAACTAATGAAAAACTGTTTTTT
>.|TRBV6-5|.|TRBJ2-2
CASSFAGELFF
TGTGCCAGCAGTTTTGCCGGGGAGCTGTTTTTT
>once|TRBV11-2|.|TRBJ2-7
CASSSAGGDYEQYF
TGTGCCAGCAGCTCCGCGGGTGGGGACTACGAGCAGTACTTC
>few|TRBV18|TRBD2|TRBJ2-7
CASSNQGASGLYEQYF
TGTGCCAGCTCCAACCAAGGGGCTAGCGGTTTGTACGAGCAGTACTTC
>once|TRBV7-6|.|TRBJ2-1
CASSLRGQNNEQFF
TGTGCCAGCAGCTTACGGGGCCAAAACAATGAGCAGTTCTTC
>many|TRBV7-6|.|TRBJ1-1
CASSSDIGVAFF
TGTGCCAGCAGCTCAGATATAGGGGTAGCTTTCTTT
>once|TRBV18|.|TRBJ1-2
CASSPPQGSLGYTF
TGTGCCAGCTCACCACCACAGGGATCGTTGGGCTACACCTTC
>.|TRBV6-5|.|TRBJ1-5
CASSRFPGRYQPQHF
TGTGCCAGCAGTCGATTCCCGGGAAGATATCAGCCCCAGCATTTT
>few|TRBV18|.|TRBJ2-5
CASSPQRRDRQESQYF
TGTGCCAGCTCACCACAGAGGAGGGACAGACAAGAGTCCCAGTACTTC
>.|TRBV11-2|.|TRBJ1-3
CASSLSPQGNTIYF
TGTGCCAGCAGCTTAAGCCCACAGGGAAACACCATATATTTT
>.|TRBV4-3|TRBD2|TRBJ2-4
CASSQGVAGGGGKNIQYF
TGCGCCAGCAGCCAAGGAGTGGCGGGAGGGGGAGGCAAAAACATTCAGTACTTC
>.|TRBV7-9|TRBD2|TRBJ2-1
CASSQGLAVGEQFF
TGTGCCAGCAGCCAAGGACTAGCGGTGGGTGAGCAGTTCTTC
>.|TRBV10-3|TRBD2|TRBJ2-7
CATGTSGSALSSYEQYF
TGTGCCACCGGGACTAGCGGGAGCGCTCTTAGCTCCTACGAGCAGTACTTC
>.|TRBV19|TRBD1|TRBJ1-3
CASTLGQGRSGNTIYF
TGTGCCAGTACTCTCGGACAGGGGCGCTCTGGAAACACCATATATTTT
>.|TRBV30|.|TRBJ2-2
CAWRSITNTGELFF
TGTGCCTGGAGATCGATTACCAACACCGGGGAGCTGTTTTTT
>.|TRBV5-1|.|TRBJ2-1
CASSFEQRGVEQFF
TGCGCCAGCAGCTTCGAACAGCGTGGCGTTGAGCAGTTCTTC
>once|TRBV30|TRBD1|TRBJ2-1
CAWSPGQMRNEQFF
TGTGCCTGGAGTCCGGGACAGATGCGCAATGAGCAGTTCTTC
>.|TRBV9|.|TRBJ1-1
CASSSSQGTWPNTEAFF
TGTGCCAGCAGCTCAAGCCAAGGGACCTGGCCCAACACTGAAGCTTTCTTT
>few|TRBV6-1|.|TRBJ1-3
CASSGLGNTIYF
TGTGCCAGCTCAGGGCTCGGAAACACCATATATTTT
>.|TRBV6-1|TRBD1|TRBJ1-6
CASRGGTANSPLHF
TGTGCCAGCAGGGGAGGGACAGCAAATTCACCCCTCCACTTT
>.|TRBV5-1|.|TRBJ2-1
CASSWLGDEQFF
TGCGCCAGCAGCTGGCTAGGGGATGAGCAGTTCTTC
>.|TRBV28|TRBD2|TRBJ2-2
CASTLEGGYTGELFF
TGTGCCAGCACCTTAGAGGGAGGGTACACCGGGGAGTTGTTTTTT
>.|TRBV7-2|.|TRBJ1-4
CASSPRLGNEKLFF
TGTGCCAGCAGCCCTCGTTTGGGTAATGAAAAACTGTTTTTT
>few|TRBV28|.|TRBJ2-1
CASSLPPGNNEQFF
TGTGCCAGCAGTTTGCCCCCAGGGAACAATGAGCAGTTCTTC
>.|TRBV28|TRBD2|TRBJ2-2
CASSLLGTSGTGELFF
TGTGCCAGCAGTTTATTAGGGACTAGTGGTACCGGGGAGCTGTTTTTT
>.|TRBV30|TRBD2|TRBJ2-7
CAWSNSGYVQYF
TGTGCCTGGAGTAATAGCGGGTACGTGCAGTACTTC
>.|TRBV7-2|TRBD1|TRBJ1-4
CASSNPTGEGEKLFF
TGTGCCAGCAGCAACCCCACAGGGGAAGGTGAAAAACTGTTTTTT
>few|TRBV28|.|TRBJ2-7
CASSPRVGARFYEQYF
TGTGCCAGCAGCCCAAGGGTGGGGGCAAGGTTCTACGAGCAGTACTTC
>once|TRBV28|TRBD2|TRBJ2-5
CASSFFGNRGEETQYF
TGTGCCAGCAGTTTTTTCGGGAACCGGGGGGAGGAGACCCAGTACTTC
>.|TRBV2|TRBD1|TRBJ2-1
CASSYRDSQYNEQFF
TGTGCCAGCAGTTACCGGGACAGCCAATACAATGAGCAGTTCTTC
>few|TRBV7-2|TRBD2|TRBJ2-5
CASSPPGLAGGSETQYF
TGTGCCAGCAGCCCACCGGGACTAGCGGGAGGGAGTGAGACCCAGTACTTC
>.|TRBV4-2|TRBD1|TRBJ1-2
CASSQDLGTGSSVGYTF
TGTGCCAGCAGCCAGGACCTGGGGACAGGGTCCTCCGTTGGCTACACCTTC
>.|TRBV6-1|.|TRBJ2-5
CASSGVETQYF
TGTGCCAGCAGTGGTGTGGAGACCCAGTACTTC
>.|TRBV6-6|TRBD2|TRBJ2-7
CASSRGLAGVEEQYF
TGTGCCAGCAGTCGAGGACTAGCGGGAGTGGAGGAGCAGTACTTC
>.|TRBV2|.|TRBJ1-4
CASTLLTTNEKLFF
TGTGCCAGCACACTCCTTACAACTAATGAAAAACTGTTTTTT
>many|TRBV7-2|TRBD1|TRBJ2-3
CASSYGTASTDTQYF
TGTGCCAGCAGCTACGGGACAGCGAGCACAGATACGCAGTATTTT
>.|TRBV18|.|TRBJ1-5
CASSLGQGLNQPQHF
TGTGCCAGCTCACTGGGGCAGGGGCTGAATCAGCCCCAGCATTTT
>.|TRBV7-8|.|TRBJ1-3
CASMESRSGNTIYF
TGTGCCAGCATGGAGTCACGCTCTGGAAACACCATATATTTT
>.|TRBV2|TRBD1|TRBJ1-6
CASTRTGDSPLHF
TGTGCCAGCACTCGGACAGGGGATTCACCCCTCCACTTT
>.|TRBV7-3|.|TRBJ1-1
CASSLRKNTEAFF
TGTGCCAGCAGCTTACGAAAGAACACTGAAGCTTTCTTT
>.|TRBV5-1|.|TRBJ1-6
CASSLDLGNSPLHF
TGCGCCAGCAGCTTGGACTTGGGTAATTCACCCCTCCACTTT
>few|TRBV15|.|TRBJ1-4
CATSRFRATNEKLFF
TGTGCCACCAGCCGGTTCAGGGCAACTAATGAAAAACTGTTTTTT
>.|TRBV29-1|.|TRBJ1-1
CSVAGTYGSEAFF
TGCAGCGTTGCGGGGACCTACGGATCTGAAGCTTTCTTT
>.|TRBV5-1|.|TRBJ2-5
CASRTQETQYF
TGCGCCAGCAGAACCCAAGAGACCCAGTACTTC
>.|TRBV5-1|TRBD1|TRBJ2-1
CASSWPGQGVDEQFF
TGCGCCAGCAGCTGGCCGGGACAGGGGGTCGATGAGCAGTTCTTC
>.|TRBV6-4|.|TRBJ2-1
CASSDGVTKEQFF
TGTGCCAGCAGTGATGGGGTCACTAAGGAGCAGTTCTTC
>.|TRBV25-1|.|TRBJ2-2
CASSELSGDTGELFF
TGTGCCAGCAGTGAATTGTCTGGGGACACCGGGGAGCTGTTTTTT
>.|TRBV6-5|.|TRBJ1-1
CASSYTSENTEAFF
TGTGCCAGCAGTTATACGTCGGAGAACACTGAAGCTTTCTTT
>many|TRBV2|TRBD1|TRBJ2-1
CASSGGQGDNEQFF
TGTGCCAGCAGTGGGGGACAGGGAGACAATGAGCAGTTCTTC
>.|TRBV7-9|.|TRBJ1-2
CASSKDGGPPSTF
TGTGCCAGCAGCAAAGACGGGGGACCACCTTCCACCTTC
>.|TRBV5-4|.|TRBJ1-1
CASIGTGRGNTEAFF
TGTGCCAGCATCGGAACAGGGCGGGGGAACACTGAAGCTTTCTTT
>.|TRBV5-4|.|TRBJ1-1
CASSLASSGVTEAFF
TGTGCCAGCAGCTTGGCTTCATCAGGGGTTACTGAAGCTTTCTTT